Listed below are T cell receptor beta chains from one sample, sequenced in a study of blood T cells in healthy people across ages. TCRdb reanalysed the 5' RACE reads using MiXCR and keeps one entry per CDR3 protein. Of 780,000 or so distinct CDR3 sequences listed, 56% are singletons. Sequences were obtained from blood. The receptors were gathered from a middle-aged man in good health. Each CDR3 is given with its conserved first and last residue. The D gene is left open where the match is weak. Only part of the rows carry a size: once, few, many, or a class if the clone is expanded.

>TRBV5-1|NA|few|TRBJ1-2
CASSLDRAAHGYTF
TGCGCCAGCAGCTTGGACAGGGCCGCACATGGCTACACCTTC
>TRBV9|NA|NA|TRBJ2-7
CASSVEVQPYNEQYF
TGTGCCAGCAGCGTAGAGGTCCAGCCCTACAATGAGCAGTACTTC
>TRBV27|NA|NA|TRBJ1-2
CASGLNQRYTF
TGTGCCAGCGGATTAAATCAGCGCTACACCTTC
>TRBV29-1|NA|NA|TRBJ2-3
CSVEPQAADTQYF
TGCAGCGTTGAACCTCAGGCGGCAGATACGCAGTATTTT
>TRBV20-1|NA|NA|TRBJ2-5
CSARVSGRKETQYF
TGCAGTGCTAGAGTTAGCGGCAGAAAAGAGACCCAGTACTTC
>TRBV6-5|NA|NA|TRBJ2-3
CASSYGFGRTITDTQYF
TGTGCCAGCAGTTATGGATTCGGACGGACGATCACAGATACGCAGTATTTT
>TRBV27|TRBD2|many|TRBJ2-7
CASSPINPGTSGSKDEQYF
TGTGCCAGCAGCCCAATTAACCCCGGGACTAGCGGGAGTAAGGACGAGCAGTACTTC
>TRBV7-2|TRBD1|NA|TRBJ2-1
CASSSRGQGTEQFF
TGTGCCAGCAGCTCGCGCGGACAGGGCACGGAGCAGTTCTTC
>TRBV3-1|NA|NA|TRBJ2-7
CASSQDLPGLSYEQYF
TGTGCCAGCAGCCAAGACCTCCCGGGACTCTCCTACGAGCAGTACTTC
>TRBV29-1|NA|few|TRBJ2-7
CSVEEQGLGYEQYF
TGCAGCGTTGAAGAACAGGGATTAGGGTACGAGCAGTACTTC
>TRBV20-1|NA|NA|TRBJ2-2
CSATRGAGELFF
TGCAGTGCCACGAGAGGGGCCGGGGAGCTGTTTTTT
>TRBV29-1|NA|NA|TRBJ2-1
CSVSITGHYNEQFF
TGCAGCGTGTCAATCACAGGGCATTACAATGAGCAGTTCTTC
>TRBV18|NA|many|TRBJ2-4
CASSQHGGSNQYF
TGTGCCAGCTCACAACACGGCGGAAGTAATCAGTACTTC
>TRBV7-6|NA|NA|TRBJ2-5
CASSSGRDGGRKTQYF
TGTGCCAGCAGCTCCGGTCGGGACGGGGGGCGGAAGACCCAGTACTTC
>TRBV28|NA|NA|TRBJ2-7
CANSRQTQGSYEQYF
TGTGCCAACTCAAGGCAAACGCAAGGCTCCTACGAGCAGTACTTC
>TRBV7-8|NA|few|TRBJ2-7
CASRRTEPYEQYF
TGTGCCAGCAGAAGGACAGAACCCTACGAGCAGTACTTC
>TRBV7-9|NA|few|TRBJ2-7
CASSPRIPGDYEQYF
TGTGCCAGCAGCCCCCGGATTCCTGGGGACTACGAGCAGTACTTC
>TRBV15|NA|NA|TRBJ2-3
CATEGGGTDTQYF
TGTGCCACCGAGGGGGGCGGCACAGATACGCAGTATTTT
>TRBV20-1|NA|NA|TRBJ2-4
CSAPDSPYKNIQYF
TGCAGTGCCCCAGACAGTCCATACAAAAACATTCAGTACTTC
>TRBV9|TRBD2|once|TRBJ2-5
CASSVVVGGESETQYF
TGTGCCAGCAGCGTAGTGGTGGGAGGGGAGTCGGAGACCCAGTACTTC
>TRBV12-3/TRBV12-4|NA|NA|TRBJ1-6
CAKTSTRAGSYNSPLHF
TGTGCCAAAACCTCGACCAGGGCCGGCTCCTATAATTCACCCCTCCACTTT
>TRBV27|TRBD2|NA|TRBJ2-7
CASSSPQTSGSYEQYF
TGTGCCAGCAGTTCTCCCCAGACTAGCGGCTCCTACGAGCAGTACTTC
>TRBV7-2|TRBD2|NA|TRBJ2-5
CASSPRTSGAVVETQYF
TGTGCCAGCAGCCCCAGGACTAGCGGGGCCGTCGTAGAGACCCAGTACTTC
>TRBV27|NA|NA|TRBJ2-5
CASMGGVHLTQYF
TGTGCCAGCATGGGGGGAGTCCACTTGACCCAGTACTTC
>TRBV27|TRBD1|few|TRBJ1-4
CASSWGQVEVTNEKLFF
TGTGCCAGCAGTTGGGGACAGGTCGAAGTAACTAATGAAAAACTGTTTTTT
>TRBV7-9|NA|NA|TRBJ1-2
CASSWSSGLDGYTF
TGTGCCAGCAGCTGGTCCTCGGGGCTTGATGGCTACACCTTC
>TRBV28|NA|NA|TRBJ2-7
CASSFSVDRNYEQYF
TGTGCCAGCAGTTTTTCTGTGGACAGAAACTACGAGCAGTACTTC
>TRBV12-3/TRBV12-4|NA|NA|TRBJ2-7
CASSFGPPPYEQYF
TGTGCCAGCAGTTTCGGGCCGCCCCCCTACGAGCAGTACTTC
>TRBV7-9|NA|NA|TRBJ2-1
CASSLPGIDEQFF
TGTGCCAGCAGCTTACCGGGGATTGATGAGCAGTTCTTC
>TRBV7-3|TRBD1|NA|TRBJ1-6
CASSLPLTDRGSPLHF
TGTGCCAGCAGCTTACCCCTGACAGACAGGGGATCACCCCTCCACTTT
>TRBV12-3/TRBV12-4|NA|few|TRBJ2-1
CASSPQGTAPLFF
TGTGCCAGCAGTCCACAGGGCACGGCCCCTCTGTTCTTC
>TRBV3-1|NA|few|TRBJ1-4
CASSPSRQGSEKLFF
TGTGCCAGCAGCCCGAGTCGGCAGGGGAGTGAAAAACTGTTTTTT
>TRBV29-1|NA|NA|TRBJ2-5
CSAGTGSAETQYF
TGCAGCGCCGGAACGGGCTCTGCAGAGACCCAGTACTTC
>TRBV15|NA|few|TRBJ2-7
CAAGPGRPYEQYF
TGTGCCGCCGGCCCGGGACGCCCCTACGAGCAGTACTTC
>TRBV7-9|TRBD1|NA|TRBJ1-4
CASSSQGIATNEKLFF
TGTGCCAGCAGCTCACAGGGGATTGCAACTAATGAAAAACTGTTTTTT
>TRBV7-2|TRBD2|few|TRBJ2-5
CASSPMGGGLQETQYF
TGTGCCAGCAGCCCGATGGGGGGAGGGCTTCAAGAGACCCAGTACTTC
>TRBV7-3|NA|NA|TRBJ2-1
CASSLIGGMQYNEQFF
TGTGCCAGCAGCTTAATTGGCGGGATGCAGTACAATGAGCAGTTCTTC
>TRBV7-2|TRBD2|NA|TRBJ2-7
CASSRIRVAGGGFYEQYF
TGTGCCAGCAGCCGAATAAGGGTCGCGGGAGGAGGATTCTACGAGCAGTACTTC
>TRBV28|NA|NA|TRBJ2-5
CASSSQDIQETQYF
TGTGCCAGCAGTTCCCAGGACATACAAGAGACCCAGTACTTC
>TRBV6-1|NA|NA|TRBJ2-7
CASSATGFYEQYF
TGTGCCAGCAGTGCGACAGGATTCTACGAGCAGTACTTC
>TRBV15|NA|NA|TRBJ2-5
CATRTRHQETQYF
TGTGCCACCAGGACGCGGCATCAAGAGACCCAGTACTTC
>TRBV29-1|NA|NA|TRBJ2-5
CSAGDQETQYF
TGCAGCGCCGGGGATCAAGAGACCCAGTACTTC
>TRBV14|NA|many|TRBJ2-1
CASSTILTTSYNEQFF
TGTGCCAGCAGCACAATCCTAACTACTTCGTACAATGAGCAGTTCTTC